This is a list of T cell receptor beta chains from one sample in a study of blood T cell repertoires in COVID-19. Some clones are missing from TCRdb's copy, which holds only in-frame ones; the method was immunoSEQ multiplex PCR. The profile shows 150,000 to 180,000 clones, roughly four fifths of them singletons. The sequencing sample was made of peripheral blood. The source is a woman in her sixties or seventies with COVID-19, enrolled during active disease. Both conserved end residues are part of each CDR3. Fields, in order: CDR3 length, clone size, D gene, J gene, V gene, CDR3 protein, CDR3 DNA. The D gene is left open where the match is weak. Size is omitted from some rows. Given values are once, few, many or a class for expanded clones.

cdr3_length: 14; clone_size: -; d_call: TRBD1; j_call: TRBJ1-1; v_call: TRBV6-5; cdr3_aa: CASSRTGMNTEAFF; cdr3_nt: TGTGCCAGCAGTCGGACAGGGATGAACACTGAAGCTTTCTTT
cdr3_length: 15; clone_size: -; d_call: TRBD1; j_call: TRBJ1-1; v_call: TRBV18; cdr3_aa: CASSLLDRANTEAFF; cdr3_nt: TGTGCCAGCTCCCTCCTAGACAGGGCGAACACTGAAGCTTTCTTT
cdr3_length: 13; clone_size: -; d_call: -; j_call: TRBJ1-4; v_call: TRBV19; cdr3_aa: CASSLSQEGKLFF; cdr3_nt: TGTGCCAGTTCCCTTTCACAGGAAGGAAAACTGTTTTTT
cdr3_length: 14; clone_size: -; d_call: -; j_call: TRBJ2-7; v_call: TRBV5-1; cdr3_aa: CASSTGQREREQYF; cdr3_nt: TGCGCCAGCAGCACCGGACAAAGGGAACGCGAGCAGTACTTC
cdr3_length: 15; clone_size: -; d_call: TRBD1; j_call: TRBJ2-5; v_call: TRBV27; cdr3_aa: CASSLNRGRQETQYF; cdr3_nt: TGTGCCAGCAGTTTAAACAGGGGGCGGCAAGAGACCCAGTACTTC
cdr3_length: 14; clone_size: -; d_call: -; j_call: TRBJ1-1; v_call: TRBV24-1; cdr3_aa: CATSPSPSLAEAFF; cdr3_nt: TGTGCCACCAGTCCTAGTCCCTCCCTCGCTGAAGCTTTCTTT
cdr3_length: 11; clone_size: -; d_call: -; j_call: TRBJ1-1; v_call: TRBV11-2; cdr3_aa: CASSRDTEAFF; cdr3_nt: TGTGCCAGCAGCCGGGACACTGAAGCTTTCTTT
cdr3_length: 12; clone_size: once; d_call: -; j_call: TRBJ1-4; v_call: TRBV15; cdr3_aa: CATSRETEKLFF; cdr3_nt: TGTGCCACCAGCAGGGAGACTGAAAAACTGTTTTTT
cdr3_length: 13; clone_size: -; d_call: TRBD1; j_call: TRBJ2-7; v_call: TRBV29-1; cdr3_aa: CSIRGTGGYEQYF; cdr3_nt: TGCAGTATTCGTGGGACAGGGGGATACGAGCAGTACTTC
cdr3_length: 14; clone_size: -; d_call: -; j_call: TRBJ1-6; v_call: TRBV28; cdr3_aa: CASSLPGYRSPLHF; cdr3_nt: TGTGCCAGCAGTTTACCCGGGTACCGTTCACCCCTCCACTTT
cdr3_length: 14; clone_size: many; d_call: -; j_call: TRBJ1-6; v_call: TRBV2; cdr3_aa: CASSVEQPNSPLHF; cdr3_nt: TGTGCCAGCAGCGTTGAACAGCCTAATTCACCCCTCCACTTT
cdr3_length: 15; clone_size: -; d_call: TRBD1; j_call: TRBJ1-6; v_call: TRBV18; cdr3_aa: CASSPKTGGNSPLHF; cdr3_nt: TGTGCCAGCTCACCAAAGACAGGGGGCAATTCACCCCTCCACTTT
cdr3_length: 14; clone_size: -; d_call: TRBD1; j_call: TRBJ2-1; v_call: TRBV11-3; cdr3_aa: CASSPGQEYNEQFF; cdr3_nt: TGTGCCAGCAGCCCGGGACAGGAATACAATGAGCAGTTCTTC
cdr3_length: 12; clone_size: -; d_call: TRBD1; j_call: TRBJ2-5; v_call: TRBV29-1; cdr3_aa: CSLRQGRETQYF; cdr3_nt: TGCAGCTTAAGACAGGGAAGAGAGACCCAGTACTTC
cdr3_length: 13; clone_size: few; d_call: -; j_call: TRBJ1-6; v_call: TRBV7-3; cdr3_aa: CASSLQYNSPLHF; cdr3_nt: TGTGCCAGCAGCTTACAGTATAATTCACCCCTCCACTTT
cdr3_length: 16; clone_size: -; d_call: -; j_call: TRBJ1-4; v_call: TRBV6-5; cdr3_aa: CASSYHRQNPNEKLFF; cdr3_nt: TGTGCCAGCAGTTACCACCGACAGAACCCTAATGAAAAACTGTTTTTT
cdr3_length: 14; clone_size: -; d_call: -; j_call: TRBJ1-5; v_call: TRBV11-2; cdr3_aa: CASSLRGQDQPQHF; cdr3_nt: TGTGCCAGCAGCTTAAGAGGGCAGGATCAGCCCCAGCATTTT
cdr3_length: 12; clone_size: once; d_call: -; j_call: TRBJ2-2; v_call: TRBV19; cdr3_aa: CASSISAGELFF; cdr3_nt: TGTGCCAGTAGTATTTCGGCCGGGGAGCTGTTTTTT
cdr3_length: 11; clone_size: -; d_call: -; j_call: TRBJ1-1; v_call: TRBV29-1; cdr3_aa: CSVQDGLEAFF; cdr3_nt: TGCAGCGTTCAGGATGGCCTTGAAGCTTTCTTT
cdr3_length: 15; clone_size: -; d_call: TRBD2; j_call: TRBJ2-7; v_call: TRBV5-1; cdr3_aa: CASSLGTSGRSEQYF; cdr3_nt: TGCGCCAGCAGCTTGGGGACTAGCGGGAGGAGCGAGCAGTACTTC
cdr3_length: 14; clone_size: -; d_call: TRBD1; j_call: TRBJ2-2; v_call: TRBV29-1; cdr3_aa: CSAEGQARTGELFF; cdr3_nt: TGCAGCGCGGAAGGACAGGCTCGTACCGGGGAGCTGTTTTTT
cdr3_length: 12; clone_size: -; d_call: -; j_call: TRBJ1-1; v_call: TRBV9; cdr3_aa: CASSPTAQEAFF; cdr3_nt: TGTGCCAGCAGCCCGACAGCCCAGGAAGCTTTCTTT
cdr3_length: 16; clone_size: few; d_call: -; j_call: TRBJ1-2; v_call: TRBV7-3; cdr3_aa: CASSLTRTTGDYGYTF; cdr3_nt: TGTGCCAGCAGCTTAACCCGGACGACCGGGGACTATGGCTACACCTTC
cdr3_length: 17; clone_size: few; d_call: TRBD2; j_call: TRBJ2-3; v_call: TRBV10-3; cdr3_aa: CAISEGMRGGLTDTQYF; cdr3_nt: TGTGCCATCAGTGAAGGGATGCGGGGGGGATTAACAGATACGCAGTATTTT
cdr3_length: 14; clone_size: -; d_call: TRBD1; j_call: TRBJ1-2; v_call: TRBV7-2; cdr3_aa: CASSRTGPPYGYTF; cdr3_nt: TGTGCCAGCAGCCGGACAGGGCCCCCGTATGGCTACACCTTC
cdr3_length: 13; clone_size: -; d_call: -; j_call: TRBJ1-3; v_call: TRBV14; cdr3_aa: CASSRKAGNTIYF; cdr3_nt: TGTGCCAGCAGCCGCAAAGCGGGAAACACCATATATTTT
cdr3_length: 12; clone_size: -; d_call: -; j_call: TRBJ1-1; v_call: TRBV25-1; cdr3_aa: CASLGGWTEAFF; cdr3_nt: TGTGCCAGCCTTGGAGGCTGGACTGAAGCTTTCTTT
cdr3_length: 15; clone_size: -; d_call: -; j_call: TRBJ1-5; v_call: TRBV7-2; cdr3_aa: CASRFGWQAGQPQHF; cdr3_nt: TGTGCCAGCAGATTTGGTTGGCAGGCTGGTCAGCCCCAGCATTTT
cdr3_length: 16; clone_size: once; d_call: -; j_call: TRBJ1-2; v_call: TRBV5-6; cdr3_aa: CASSPGVGKFNYGYTF; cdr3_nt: TGTGCCAGCAGCCCCGGGGTGGGGAAGTTTAACTATGGCTACACCTTC
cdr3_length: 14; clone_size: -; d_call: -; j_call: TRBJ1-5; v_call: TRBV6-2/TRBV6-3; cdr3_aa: CASTPARDNQPQHF; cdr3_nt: TGTGCCAGCACCCCCGCCAGGGACAATCAGCCCCAGCATTTT
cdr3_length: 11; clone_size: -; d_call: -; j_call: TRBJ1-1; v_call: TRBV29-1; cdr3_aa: CSVETYTEAFF; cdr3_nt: TGCAGCGTTGAAACATACACTGAAGCTTTCTTT
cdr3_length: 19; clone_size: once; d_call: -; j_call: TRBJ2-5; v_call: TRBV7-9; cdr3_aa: CASSLEFGLTGVGQETQYF; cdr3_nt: TGTGCCAGCAGCTTAGAATTTGGGTTAACGGGAGTGGGGCAAGAGACCCAGTACTTC
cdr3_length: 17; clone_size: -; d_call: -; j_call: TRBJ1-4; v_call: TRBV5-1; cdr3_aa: CASSSEPLIPDDEKLFF; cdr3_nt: TGCGCCAGCAGCTCTGAACCTTTGATACCAGATGATGAAAAACTGTTTTTT
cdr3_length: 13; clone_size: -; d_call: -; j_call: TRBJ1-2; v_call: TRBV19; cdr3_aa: CASNPGLVGGYTF; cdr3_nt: TGTGCCAGTAATCCCGGCTTAGTCGGGGGCTACACCTTC
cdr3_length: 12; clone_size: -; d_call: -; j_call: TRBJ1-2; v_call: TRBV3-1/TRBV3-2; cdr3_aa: CASSQVNYGYTF; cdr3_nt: TGTGCCAGCAGCCAAGTAAACTATGGCTACACCTTC
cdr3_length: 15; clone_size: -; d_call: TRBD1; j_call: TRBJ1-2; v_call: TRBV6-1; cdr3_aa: CASSDRQGATYGYTF; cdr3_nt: TGTGCCAGCAGTGATCGACAGGGGGCAACATATGGCTACACCTTC
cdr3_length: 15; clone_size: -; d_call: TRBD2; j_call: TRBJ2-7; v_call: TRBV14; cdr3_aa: CASSDLAGAPYEQYF; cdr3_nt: TGTGCCAGCAGCGATCTAGCGGGAGCTCCCTACGAGCAGTACTTC
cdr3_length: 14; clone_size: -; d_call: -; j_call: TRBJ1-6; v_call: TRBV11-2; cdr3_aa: CASNAGSSGSPLHF; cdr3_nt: TGTGCCAGCAATGCCGGGAGTTCGGGGTCACCCCTCCACTTT
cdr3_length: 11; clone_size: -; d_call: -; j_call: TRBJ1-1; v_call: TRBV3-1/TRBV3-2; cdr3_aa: CASSLDREAFF; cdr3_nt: TGTGCCAGCAGCCTAGACAGAGAAGCTTTCTTT
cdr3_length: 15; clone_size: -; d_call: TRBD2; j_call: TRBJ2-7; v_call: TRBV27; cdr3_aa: CASSSLGTSGRGEYF; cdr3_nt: TGTGCCAGCAGTTCCCTCGGGACTAGCGGGAGGGGTGAGTACTTC
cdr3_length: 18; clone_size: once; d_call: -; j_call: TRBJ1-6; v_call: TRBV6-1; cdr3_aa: CASSGALRRSSYNSPLHF; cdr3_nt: TGTGCCAGCAGTGGCGCGCTTAGGAGGAGCTCCTATAATTCACCCCTCCACTTT
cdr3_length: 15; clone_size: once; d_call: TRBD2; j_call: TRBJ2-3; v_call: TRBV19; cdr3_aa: CASSARLAGRDTQYF; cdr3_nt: TGTGCCAGTAGTGCTCGACTAGCGGGACGAGATACGCAGTATTTT
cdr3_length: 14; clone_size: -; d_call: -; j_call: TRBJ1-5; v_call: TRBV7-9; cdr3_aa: CASSLGYSNQPQHF; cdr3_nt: TGTGCCAGCAGCTTAGGCTATAGCAATCAGCCCCAGCATTTT
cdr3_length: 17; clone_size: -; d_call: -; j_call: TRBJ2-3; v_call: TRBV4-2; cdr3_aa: CASSQGLGSGSTDTQYF; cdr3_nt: TGTGCCAGCAGCCAAGGGTTGGGTAGCGGATCCACAGATACGCAGTATTTT
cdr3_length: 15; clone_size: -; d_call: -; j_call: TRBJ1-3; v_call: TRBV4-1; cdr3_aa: CASSQGAGSGNTIYF; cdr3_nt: TGCGCCAGCAGCCAAGGGGCGGGGTCTGGAAACACCATATATTTT
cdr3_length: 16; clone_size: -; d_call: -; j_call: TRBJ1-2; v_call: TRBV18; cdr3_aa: CASSPGQGRRYYGYTF; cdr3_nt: TGTGCCAGCTCACCAGGGCAGGGCCGGAGATACTATGGCTACACCTTC
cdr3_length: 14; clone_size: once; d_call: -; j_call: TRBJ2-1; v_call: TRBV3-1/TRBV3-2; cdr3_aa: CASSQDGGVGEQFF; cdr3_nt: TGTGCCAGCAGCCAAGATGGAGGGGTAGGTGAGCAGTTCTTC
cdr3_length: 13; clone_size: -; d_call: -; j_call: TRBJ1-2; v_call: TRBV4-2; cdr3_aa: CASSLQKEVGYTF; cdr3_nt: TGTGCCAGCAGCCTCCAGAAGGAGGTAGGCTACACCTTC
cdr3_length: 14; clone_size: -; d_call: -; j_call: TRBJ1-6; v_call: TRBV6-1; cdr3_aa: CASSDGGYNSPLHF; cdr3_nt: TGTGCCAGCAGTGATGGGGGGTATAATTCACCCCTCCACTTT
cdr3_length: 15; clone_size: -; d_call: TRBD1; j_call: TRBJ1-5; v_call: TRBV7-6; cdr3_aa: CASSSGTGGYQPQHF; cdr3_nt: TGTGCCAGCAGCTCCGGGACAGGGGGATATCAGCCCCAGCATTTT
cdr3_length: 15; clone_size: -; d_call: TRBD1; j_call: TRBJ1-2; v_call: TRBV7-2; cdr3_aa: CASSLEQGANYGYTF; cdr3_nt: TGTGCCAGCAGCTTAGAACAGGGGGCTAACTATGGCTACACCTTC
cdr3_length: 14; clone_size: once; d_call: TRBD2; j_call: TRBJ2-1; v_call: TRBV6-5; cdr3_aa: CASRAWTSGGEQFF; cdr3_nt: TGTGCCAGCCGCGCGTGGACTAGCGGGGGTGAGCAGTTCTTC
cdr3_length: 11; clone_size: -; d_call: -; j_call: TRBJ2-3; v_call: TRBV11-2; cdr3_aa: CASSSTDTQYF; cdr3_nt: TGTGCCAGCAGCTCAACAGATACGCAGTATTTT
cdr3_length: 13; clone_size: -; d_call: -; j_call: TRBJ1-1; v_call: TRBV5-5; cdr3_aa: CASSKEVNTEAFF; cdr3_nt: TGTGCCAGCAGTAAGGAGGTGAACACTGAAGCTTTCTTT
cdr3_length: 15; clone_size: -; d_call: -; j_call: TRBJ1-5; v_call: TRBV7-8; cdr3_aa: CASSFGRAGNQPQHF; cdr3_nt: TGTGCCAGCAGCTTCGGCAGGGCAGGCAATCAGCCCCAGCATTTT
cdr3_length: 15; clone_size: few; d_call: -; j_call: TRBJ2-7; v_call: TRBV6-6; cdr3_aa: CASSVGRGGVYEQYF; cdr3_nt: TGTGCCAGCAGCGTCGGTAGGGGGGGAGTCTACGAGCAGTACTTC
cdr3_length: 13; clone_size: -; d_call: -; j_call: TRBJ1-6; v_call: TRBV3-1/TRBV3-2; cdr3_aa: CASIGTSNSPLHF; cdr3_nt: TGTGCCAGCATCGGGACAAGTAATTCACCCCTCCACTTT
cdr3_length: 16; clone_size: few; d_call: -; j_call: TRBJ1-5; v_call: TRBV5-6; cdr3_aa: CASSGSRGASNQPQHF; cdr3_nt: TGTGCCAGCAGCGGGAGCCGGGGGGCTAGCAATCAGCCCCAGCATTTT
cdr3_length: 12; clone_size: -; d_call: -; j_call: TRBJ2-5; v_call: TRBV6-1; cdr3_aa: CASARGGETQYF; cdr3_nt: TGTGCCAGCGCTAGGGGGGGGGAGACCCAGTACTTC